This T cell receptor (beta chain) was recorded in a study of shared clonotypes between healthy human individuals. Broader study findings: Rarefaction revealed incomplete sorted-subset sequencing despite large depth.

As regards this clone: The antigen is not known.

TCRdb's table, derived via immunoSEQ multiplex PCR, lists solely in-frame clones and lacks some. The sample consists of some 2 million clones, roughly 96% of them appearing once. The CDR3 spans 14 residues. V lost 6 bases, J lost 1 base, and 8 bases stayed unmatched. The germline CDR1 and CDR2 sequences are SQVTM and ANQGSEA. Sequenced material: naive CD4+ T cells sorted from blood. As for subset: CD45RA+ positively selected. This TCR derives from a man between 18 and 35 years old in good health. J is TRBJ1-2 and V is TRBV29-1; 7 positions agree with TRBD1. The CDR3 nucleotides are TGCAGCGTGGGACAGATTATTCTTAACTATGGCTACACCTTC. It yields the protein CSVGQIILNYGYTF.